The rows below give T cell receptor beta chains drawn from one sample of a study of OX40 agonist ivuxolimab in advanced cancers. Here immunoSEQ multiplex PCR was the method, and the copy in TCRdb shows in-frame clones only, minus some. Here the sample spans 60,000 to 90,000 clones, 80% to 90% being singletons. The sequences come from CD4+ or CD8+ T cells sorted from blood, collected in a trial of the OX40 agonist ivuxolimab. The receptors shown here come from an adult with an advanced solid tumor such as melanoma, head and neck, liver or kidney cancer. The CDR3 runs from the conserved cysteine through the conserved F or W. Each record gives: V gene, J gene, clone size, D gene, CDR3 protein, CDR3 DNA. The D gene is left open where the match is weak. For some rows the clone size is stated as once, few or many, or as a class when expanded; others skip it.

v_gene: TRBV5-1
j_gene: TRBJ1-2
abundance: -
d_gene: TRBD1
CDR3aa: CASSFRGNEEGYTF
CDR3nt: TGCGCCAGCAGCTTCAGGGGGAACGAGGAAGGCTACACCTTC

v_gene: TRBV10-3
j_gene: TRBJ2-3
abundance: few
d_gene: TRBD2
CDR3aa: CAISAGRGGVKDTQYF
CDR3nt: TGTGCCATCAGTGCAGGGAGGGGTGGGGTAAAAGATACGCAGTATTTT

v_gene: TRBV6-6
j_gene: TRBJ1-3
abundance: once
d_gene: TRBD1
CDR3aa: CASTSRQGDDTIYF
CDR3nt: TGTGCCAGCACTAGCCGACAGGGGGATGACACCATATATTTT

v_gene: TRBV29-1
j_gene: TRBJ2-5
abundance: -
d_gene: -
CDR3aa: CSVEGRARGAETQYF
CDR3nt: TGCAGCGTTGAAGGTCGGGCCCGAGGGGCCGAGACCCAGTACTTC

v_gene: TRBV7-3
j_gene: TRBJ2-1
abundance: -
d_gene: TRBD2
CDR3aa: CASSSSGRENNEQFF
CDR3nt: TGTGCCAGCAGCTCTAGCGGGCGAGAAAACAATGAGCAGTTCTTC

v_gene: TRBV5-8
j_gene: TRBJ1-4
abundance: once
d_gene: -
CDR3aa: CASSQQRGTATNEKLFF
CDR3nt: TGTGCCAGCAGTCAACAGCGGGGGACTGCAACTAATGAAAAACTGTTTTTT

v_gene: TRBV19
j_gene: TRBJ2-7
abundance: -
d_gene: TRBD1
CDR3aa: CASSRRTGEDEQYF
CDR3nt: TGTGCCAGTAGCCGCCGGACAGGGGAGGACGAGCAGTACTTC

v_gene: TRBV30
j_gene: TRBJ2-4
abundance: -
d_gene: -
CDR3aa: CAWSVGVAKNIQYF
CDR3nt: TGTGCCTGGAGTGTAGGGGTTGCCAAAAACATTCAGTACTTC

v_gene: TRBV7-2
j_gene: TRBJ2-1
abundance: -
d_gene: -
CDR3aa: CASSLVAASYNEQFF
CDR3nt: TGTGCCAGCAGCTTAGTAGCGGCCTCCTACAATGAGCAGTTCTTC

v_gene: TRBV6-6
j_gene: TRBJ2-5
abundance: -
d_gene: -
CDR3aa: CASSYSVSGIQETQYF
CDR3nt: TGTGCCAGCAGTTACTCGGTTAGCGGAATCCAAGAGACCCAGTACTTC

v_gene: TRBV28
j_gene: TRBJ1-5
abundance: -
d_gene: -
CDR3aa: CASRGGVDQPQHF
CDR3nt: TGTGCCAGCAGAGGGGGGGTAGATCAGCCCCAGCATTTT

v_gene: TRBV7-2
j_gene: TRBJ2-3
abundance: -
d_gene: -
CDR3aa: CASSYQRQADTQYF
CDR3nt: TGTGCCAGCAGCTACCAGCGGCAGGCAGATACGCAGTATTTT

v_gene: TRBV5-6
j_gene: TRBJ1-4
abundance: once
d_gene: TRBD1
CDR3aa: CASSKTGFSRDEKLFF
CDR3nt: TGTGCCAGCAGCAAGACAGGGTTCTCGAGGGATGAAAAACTGTTTTTT

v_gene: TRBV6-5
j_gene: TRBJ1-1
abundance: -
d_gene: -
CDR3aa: CASTLRAAGDTEAFF
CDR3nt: TGTGCCAGCACCCTTAGGGCCGCGGGGGACACTGAAGCTTTCTTT

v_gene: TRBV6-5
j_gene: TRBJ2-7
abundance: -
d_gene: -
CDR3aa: CASTQDQGSSYEQYF
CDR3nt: TGTGCCAGCACCCAGGACCAGGGAAGCTCCTACGAGCAGTACTTC

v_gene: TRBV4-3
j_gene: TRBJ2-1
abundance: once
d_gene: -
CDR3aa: CASSSQTTHNEQFF
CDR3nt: TGCGCCAGCAGCTCCCAGACTACCCACAATGAGCAGTTCTTC

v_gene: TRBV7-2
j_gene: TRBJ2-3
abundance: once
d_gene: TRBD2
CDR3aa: CASSPGLAGGQVRADTQYF
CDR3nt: TGTGCCAGCAGCCCCGGACTAGCGGGGGGGCAAGTGAGGGCAGATACGCAGTATTTT

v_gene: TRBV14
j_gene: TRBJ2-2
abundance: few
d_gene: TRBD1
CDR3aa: CASSQDGGPDRGIGANTGELFF
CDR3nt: TGTGCCAGCAGCCAAGATGGAGGGCCGGACAGGGGAATTGGGGCGAACACCGGGGAGCTGTTTTTT

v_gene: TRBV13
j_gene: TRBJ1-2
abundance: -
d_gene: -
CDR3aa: CASSLGSVVQGHGYTF
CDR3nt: TGTGCCAGCAGCTTAGGCTCCGTAGTACAGGGCCACGGCTACACCTTC

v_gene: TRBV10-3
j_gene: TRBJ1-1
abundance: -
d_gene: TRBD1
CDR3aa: CAIRRTGGNQNTEAFF
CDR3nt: TGTGCCATCAGACGGACAGGGGGCAATCAAAACACTGAAGCTTTCTTT

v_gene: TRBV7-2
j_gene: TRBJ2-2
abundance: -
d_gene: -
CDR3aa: CASSLVGPNTGELFF
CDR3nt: TGTGCCAGCAGCTTAGTGGGACCTAACACCGGGGAGCTGTTTTTT

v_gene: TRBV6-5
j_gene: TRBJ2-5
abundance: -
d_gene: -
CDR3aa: CASSRRSETQYF
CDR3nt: TGTGCCAGCAGTAGGAGGTCGGAGACCCAGTACTTC

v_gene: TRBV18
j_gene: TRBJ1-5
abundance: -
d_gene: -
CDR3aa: CASSPGSRGVQPQHF
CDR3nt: TGTGCCAGCTCACCAGGCAGCCGGGGGGTTCAGCCCCAGCATTTT

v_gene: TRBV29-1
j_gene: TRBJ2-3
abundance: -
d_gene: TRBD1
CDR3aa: CSGVRDRGWTDTQYF
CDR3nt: TGCAGCGGGGTACGGGACAGGGGGTGGACAGATACGCAGTATTTT

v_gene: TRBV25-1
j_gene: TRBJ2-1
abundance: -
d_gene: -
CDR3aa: CASSEASDDNEQFF
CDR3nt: TGTGCCAGCAGTGAGGCTAGCGATGACAATGAGCAGTTCTTC

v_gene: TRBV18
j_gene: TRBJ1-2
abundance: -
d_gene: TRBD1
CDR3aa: CASSPPGTVYGYTF
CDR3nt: TGTGCCAGCTCACCACCTGGGACAGTCTATGGCTACACCTTC

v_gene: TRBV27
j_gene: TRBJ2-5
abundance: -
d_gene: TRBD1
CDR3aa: CASSLYPTGLETQYF
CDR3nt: TGTGCCAGCAGTTTATACCCGACAGGGTTAGAGACCCAGTACTTC

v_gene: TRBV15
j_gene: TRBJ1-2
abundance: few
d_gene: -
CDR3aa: CATSRDRVNYGYTF
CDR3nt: TGTGCCACCAGCAGAGATCGGGTCAACTATGGCTACACCTTC

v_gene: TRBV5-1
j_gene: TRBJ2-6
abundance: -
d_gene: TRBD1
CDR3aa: CASSYQGAASGANVLTF
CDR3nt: TGCGCCAGCAGTTACCAGGGGGCGGCCTCTGGGGCCAACGTCCTGACTTTC

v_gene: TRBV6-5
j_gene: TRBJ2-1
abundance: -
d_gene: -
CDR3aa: CASSWAGTTYNEQFF
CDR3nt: TGTGCCAGCAGCTGGGCAGGGACAACTTACAATGAGCAGTTCTTC

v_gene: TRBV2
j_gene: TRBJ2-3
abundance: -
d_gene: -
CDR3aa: CAGQVFTDTQYF
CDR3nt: TGTGCCGGACAAGTTTTTACAGATACGCAGTATTTT

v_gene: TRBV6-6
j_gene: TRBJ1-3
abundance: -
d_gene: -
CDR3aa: CASSNRQSSGNTIYF
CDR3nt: TGTGCCAGCAGTAACAGACAGAGCTCTGGAAACACCATATATTTT

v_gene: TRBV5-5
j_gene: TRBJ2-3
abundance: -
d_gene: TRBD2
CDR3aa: CASSRGLAQSTDTQYF
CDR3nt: TGTGCCAGCAGCAGAGGACTAGCGCAAAGCACAGATACGCAGTATTTT

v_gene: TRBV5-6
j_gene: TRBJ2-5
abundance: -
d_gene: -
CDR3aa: CASSILLGLETQYF
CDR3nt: TGTGCCAGCAGCATCCTCCTAGGGTTAGAGACCCAGTACTTC

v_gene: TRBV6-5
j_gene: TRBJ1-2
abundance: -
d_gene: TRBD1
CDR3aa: CASSPGQGADYGYTF
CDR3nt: TGTGCCAGCAGCCCTGGACAGGGGGCTGACTATGGCTACACCTTC

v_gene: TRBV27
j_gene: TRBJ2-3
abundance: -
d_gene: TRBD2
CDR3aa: CASSLFAGGVGTDTQYF
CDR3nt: TGTGCCAGCAGTTTATTCGCGGGGGGGGTGGGCACAGATACGCAGTATTTT

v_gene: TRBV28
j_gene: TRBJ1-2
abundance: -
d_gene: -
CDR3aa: CAITRTGGSRGYTF
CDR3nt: TGTGCCATCACGAGAACAGGTGGGAGTCGTGGCTACACCTTC

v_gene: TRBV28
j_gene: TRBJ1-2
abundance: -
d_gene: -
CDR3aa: CASSLLTRMYGYTF
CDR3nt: TGTGCCAGCAGTTTACTCACTAGGATGTATGGCTACACCTTC

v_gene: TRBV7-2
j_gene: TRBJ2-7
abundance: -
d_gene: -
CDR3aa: CASSLEYSSYEQYF
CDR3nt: TGTGCCAGCAGCTTAGAGTACAGCTCCTACGAGCAGTACTTC

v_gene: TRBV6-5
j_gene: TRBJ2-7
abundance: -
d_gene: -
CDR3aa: CASIPGGGYEQYF
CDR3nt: TGTGCCAGCATCCCCGGGGGCGGCTACGAGCAGTACTTC

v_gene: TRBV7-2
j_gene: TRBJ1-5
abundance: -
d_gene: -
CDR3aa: CASSLDPTANQPQHF
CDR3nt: TGTGCCAGCAGCTTAGACCCGACAGCCAATCAGCCCCAGCATTTT

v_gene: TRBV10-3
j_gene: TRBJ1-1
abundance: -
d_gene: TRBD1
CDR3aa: CAISPTGDHTEAFF
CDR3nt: TGTGCCATCAGTCCGACAGGGGACCACACTGAAGCTTTCTTT

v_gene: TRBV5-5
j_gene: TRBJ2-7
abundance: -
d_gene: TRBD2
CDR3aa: CASSFGGDPSYEQYF
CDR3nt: TGTGCCAGCAGCTTTGGGGGGGACCCCTCCTACGAGCAGTACTTC

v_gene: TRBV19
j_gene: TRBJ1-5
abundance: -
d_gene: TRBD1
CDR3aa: CASSKGTGGGSGNQPQHF
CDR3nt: TGTGCCAGTAGTAAGGGGACAGGGGGCGGGTCGGGCAATCAGCCCCAGCATTTT

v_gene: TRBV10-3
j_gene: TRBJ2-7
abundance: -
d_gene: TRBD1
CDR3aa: CAIRDGTGGYEQYF
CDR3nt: TGTGCCATCAGGGACGGGACAGGCGGATACGAGCAGTACTTC

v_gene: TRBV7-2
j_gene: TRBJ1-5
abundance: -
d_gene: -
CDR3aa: CASTSTLQNQPQHF
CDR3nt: TGTGCCAGCACGTCGACACTCCAAAATCAGCCCCAGCATTTT

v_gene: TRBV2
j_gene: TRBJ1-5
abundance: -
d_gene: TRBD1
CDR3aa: CASTPDREGQPQHF
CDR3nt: TGTGCCAGCACCCCGGACAGGGAAGGGCAGCCCCAGCATTTT

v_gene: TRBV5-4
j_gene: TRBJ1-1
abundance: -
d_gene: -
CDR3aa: CASSLRGSSTEAFF
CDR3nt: TGTGCCAGCAGCTTGCGGGGGTCGAGCACTGAAGCTTTCTTT

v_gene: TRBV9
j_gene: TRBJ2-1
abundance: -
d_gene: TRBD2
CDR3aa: CASSVAASGSYNEQFF
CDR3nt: TGTGCCAGCAGCGTAGCGGCTAGCGGGAGCTACAATGAGCAGTTCTTC

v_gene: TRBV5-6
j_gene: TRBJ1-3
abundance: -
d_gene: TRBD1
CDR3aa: CASRFTGAGNTIYF
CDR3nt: TGTGCCAGCAGATTTACAGGGGCCGGAAACACCATATATTTT

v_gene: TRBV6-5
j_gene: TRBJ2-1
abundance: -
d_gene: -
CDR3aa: CASSYTWTDYNEQFF
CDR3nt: TGTGCCAGCAGTTACACCTGGACAGACTACAATGAGCAGTTCTTC

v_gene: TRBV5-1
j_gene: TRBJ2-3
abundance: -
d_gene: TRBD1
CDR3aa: CASSTDRGPSTDTQYF
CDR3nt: TGCGCCAGCAGCACCGACAGGGGACCCAGCACAGATACGCAGTATTTT

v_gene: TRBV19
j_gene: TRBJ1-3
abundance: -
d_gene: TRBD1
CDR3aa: CASSSAGTGENTIYF
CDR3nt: TGTGCCAGTAGCTCGGCCGGGACAGGGGAAAACACCATATATTTT

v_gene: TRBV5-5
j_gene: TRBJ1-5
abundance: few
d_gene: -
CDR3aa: CASSLRAGSDQPQHF
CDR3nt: TGTGCCAGCAGCTTACGGGCAGGGTCGGATCAGCCCCAGCATTTT

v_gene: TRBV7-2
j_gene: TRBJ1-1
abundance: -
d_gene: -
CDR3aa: CASSLALGANTEAFF
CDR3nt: TGTGCCAGCAGCTTAGCGCTGGGGGCGAACACTGAAGCTTTCTTT

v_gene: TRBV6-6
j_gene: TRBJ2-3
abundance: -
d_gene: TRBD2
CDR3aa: CASRGLATDTQYF
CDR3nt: TGTGCCAGCAGAGGACTAGCTACAGATACGCAGTATTTT

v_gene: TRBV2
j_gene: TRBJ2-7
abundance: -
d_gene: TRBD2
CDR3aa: CASSESGFRGMTSQTYEQYF
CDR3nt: TGTGCCAGCAGCGAGTCTGGCTTCCGGGGCATGACTAGCCAAACCTACGAGCAGTACTTC

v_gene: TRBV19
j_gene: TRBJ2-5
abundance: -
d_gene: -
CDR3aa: CASSSQKQETQYF
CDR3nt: TGTGCCAGTAGTAGTCAGAAACAAGAGACCCAGTACTTC

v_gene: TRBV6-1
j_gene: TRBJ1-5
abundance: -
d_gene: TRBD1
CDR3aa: CASNVGRTGGQPQHF
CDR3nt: TGTGCCAGCAACGTAGGAAGGACAGGCGGCCAGCCCCAGCATTTT